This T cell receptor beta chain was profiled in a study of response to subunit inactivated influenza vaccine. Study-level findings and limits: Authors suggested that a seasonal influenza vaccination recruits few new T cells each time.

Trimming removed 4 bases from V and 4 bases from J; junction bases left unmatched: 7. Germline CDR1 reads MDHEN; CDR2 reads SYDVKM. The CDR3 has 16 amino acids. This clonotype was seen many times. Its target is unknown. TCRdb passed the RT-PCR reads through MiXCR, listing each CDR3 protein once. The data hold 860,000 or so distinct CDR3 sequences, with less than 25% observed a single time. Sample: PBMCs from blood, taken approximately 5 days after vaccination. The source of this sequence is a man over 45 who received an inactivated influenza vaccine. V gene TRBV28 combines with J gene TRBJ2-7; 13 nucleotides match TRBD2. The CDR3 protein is CASSSAGLAGDYEQYF. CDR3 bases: TGTGCCAGCAGTTCGGCCGGACTAGCGGGAGATTACGAGCAGTACTTC.